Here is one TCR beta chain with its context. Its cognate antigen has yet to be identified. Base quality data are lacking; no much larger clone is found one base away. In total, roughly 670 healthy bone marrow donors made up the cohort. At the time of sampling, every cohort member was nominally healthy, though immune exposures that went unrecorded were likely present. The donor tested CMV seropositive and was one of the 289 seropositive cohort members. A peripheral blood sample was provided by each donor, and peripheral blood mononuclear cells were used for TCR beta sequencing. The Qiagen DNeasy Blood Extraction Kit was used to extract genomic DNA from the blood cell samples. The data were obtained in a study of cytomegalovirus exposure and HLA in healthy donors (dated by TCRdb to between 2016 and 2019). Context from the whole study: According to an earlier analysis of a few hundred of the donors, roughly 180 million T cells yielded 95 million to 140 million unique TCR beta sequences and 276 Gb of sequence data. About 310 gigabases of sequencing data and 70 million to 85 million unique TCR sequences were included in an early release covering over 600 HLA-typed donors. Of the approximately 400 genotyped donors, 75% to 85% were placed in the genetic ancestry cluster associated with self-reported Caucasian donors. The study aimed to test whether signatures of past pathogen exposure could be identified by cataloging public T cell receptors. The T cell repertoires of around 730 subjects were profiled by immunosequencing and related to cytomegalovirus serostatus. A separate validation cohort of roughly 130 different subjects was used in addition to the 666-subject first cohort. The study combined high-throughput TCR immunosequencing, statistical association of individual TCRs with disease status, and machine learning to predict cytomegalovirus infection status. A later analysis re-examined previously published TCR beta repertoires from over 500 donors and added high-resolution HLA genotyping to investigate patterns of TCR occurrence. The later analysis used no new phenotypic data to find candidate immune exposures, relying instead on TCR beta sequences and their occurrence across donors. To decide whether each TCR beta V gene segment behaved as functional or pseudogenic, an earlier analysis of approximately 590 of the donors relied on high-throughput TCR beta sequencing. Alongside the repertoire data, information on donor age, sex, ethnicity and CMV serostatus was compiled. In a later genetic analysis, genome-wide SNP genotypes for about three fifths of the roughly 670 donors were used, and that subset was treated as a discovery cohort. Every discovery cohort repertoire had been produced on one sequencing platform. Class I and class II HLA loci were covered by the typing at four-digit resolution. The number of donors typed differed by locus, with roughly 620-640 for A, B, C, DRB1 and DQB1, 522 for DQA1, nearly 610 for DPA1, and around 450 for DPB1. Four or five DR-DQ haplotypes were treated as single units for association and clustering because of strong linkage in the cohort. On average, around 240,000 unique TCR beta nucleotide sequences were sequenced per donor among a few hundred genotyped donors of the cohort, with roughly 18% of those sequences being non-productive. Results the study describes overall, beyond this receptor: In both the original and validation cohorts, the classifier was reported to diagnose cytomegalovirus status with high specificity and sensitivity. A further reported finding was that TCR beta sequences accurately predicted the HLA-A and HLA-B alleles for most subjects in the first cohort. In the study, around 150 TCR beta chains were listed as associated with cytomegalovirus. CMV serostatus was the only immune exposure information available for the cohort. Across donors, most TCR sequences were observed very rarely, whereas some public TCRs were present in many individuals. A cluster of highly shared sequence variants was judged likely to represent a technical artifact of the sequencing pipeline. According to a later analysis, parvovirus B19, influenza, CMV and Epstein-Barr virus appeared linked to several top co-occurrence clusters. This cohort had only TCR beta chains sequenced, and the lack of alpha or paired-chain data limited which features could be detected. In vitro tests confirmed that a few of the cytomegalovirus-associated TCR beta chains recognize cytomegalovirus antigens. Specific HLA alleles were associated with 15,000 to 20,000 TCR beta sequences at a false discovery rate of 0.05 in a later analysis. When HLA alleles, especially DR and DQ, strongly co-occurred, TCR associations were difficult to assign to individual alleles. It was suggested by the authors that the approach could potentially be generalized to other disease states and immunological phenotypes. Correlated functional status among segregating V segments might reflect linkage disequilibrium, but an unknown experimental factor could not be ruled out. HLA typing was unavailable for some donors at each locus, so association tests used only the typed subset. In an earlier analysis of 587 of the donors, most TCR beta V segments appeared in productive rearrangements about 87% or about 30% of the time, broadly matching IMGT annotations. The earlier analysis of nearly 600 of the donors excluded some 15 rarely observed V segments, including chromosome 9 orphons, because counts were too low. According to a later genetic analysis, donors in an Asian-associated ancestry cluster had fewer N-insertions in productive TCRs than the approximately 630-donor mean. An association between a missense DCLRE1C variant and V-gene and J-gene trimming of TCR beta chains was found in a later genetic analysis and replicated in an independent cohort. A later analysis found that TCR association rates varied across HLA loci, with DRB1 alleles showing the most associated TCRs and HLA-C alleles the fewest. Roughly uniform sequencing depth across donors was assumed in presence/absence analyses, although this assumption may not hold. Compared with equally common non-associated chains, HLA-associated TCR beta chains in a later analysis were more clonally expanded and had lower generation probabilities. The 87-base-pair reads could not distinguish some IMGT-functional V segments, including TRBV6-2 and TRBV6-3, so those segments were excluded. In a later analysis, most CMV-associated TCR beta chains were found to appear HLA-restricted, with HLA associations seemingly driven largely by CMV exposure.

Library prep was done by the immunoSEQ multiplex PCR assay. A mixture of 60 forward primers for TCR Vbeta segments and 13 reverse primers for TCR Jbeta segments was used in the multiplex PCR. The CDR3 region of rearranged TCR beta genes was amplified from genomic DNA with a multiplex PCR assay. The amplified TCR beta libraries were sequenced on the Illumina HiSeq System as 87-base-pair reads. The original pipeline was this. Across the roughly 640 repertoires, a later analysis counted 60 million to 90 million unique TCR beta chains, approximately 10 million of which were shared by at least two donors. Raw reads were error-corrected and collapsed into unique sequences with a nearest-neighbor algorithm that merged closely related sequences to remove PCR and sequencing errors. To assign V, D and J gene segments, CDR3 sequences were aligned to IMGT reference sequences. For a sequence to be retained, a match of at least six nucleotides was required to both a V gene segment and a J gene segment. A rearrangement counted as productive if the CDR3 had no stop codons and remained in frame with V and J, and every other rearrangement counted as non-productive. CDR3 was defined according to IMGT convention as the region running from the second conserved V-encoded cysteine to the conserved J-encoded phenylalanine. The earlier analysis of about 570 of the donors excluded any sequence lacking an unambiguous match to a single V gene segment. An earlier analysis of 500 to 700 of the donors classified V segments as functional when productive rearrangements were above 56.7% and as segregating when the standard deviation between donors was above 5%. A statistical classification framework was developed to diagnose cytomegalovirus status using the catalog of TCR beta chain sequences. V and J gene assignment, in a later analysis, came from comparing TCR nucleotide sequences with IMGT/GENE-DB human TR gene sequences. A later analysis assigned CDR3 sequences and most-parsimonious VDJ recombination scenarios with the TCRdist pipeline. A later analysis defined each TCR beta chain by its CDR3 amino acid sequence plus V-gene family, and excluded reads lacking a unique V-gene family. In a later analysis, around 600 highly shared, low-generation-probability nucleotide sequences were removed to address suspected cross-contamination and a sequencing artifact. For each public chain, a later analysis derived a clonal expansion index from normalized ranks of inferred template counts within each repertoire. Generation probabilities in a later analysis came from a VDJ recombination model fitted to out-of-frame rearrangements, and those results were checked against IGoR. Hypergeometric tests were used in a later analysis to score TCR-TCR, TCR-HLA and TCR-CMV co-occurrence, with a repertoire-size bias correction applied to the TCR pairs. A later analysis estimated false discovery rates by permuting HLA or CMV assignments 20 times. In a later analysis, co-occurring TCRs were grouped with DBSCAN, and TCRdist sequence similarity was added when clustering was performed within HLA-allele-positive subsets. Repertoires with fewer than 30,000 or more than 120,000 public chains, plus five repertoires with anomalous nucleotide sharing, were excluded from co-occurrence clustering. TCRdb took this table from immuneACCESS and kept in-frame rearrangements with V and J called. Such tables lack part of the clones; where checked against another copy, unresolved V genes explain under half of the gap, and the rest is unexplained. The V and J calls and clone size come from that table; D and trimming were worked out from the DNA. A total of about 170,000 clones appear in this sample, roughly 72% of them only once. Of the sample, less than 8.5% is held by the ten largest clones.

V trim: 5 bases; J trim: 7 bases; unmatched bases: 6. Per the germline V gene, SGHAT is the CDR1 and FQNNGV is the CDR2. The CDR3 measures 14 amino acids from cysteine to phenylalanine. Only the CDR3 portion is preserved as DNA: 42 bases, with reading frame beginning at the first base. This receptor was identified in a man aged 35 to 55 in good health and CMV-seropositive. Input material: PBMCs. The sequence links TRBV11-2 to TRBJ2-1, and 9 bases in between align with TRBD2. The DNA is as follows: TGTGCCAGCAGCCAGGGACTAGCTAGGAATGAGCAGTTCTTC. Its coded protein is CASSQGLARNEQFF.